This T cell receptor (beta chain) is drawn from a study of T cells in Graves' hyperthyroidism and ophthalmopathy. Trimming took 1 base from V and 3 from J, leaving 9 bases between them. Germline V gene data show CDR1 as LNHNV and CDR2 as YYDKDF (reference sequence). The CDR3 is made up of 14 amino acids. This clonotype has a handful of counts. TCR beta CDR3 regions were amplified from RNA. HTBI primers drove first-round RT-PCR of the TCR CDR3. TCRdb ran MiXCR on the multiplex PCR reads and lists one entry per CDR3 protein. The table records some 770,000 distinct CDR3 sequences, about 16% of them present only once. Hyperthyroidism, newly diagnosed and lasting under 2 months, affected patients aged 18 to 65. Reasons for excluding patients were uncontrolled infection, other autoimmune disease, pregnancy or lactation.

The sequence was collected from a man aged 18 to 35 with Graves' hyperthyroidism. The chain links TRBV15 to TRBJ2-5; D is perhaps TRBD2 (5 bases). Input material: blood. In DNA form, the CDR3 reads TGTGCCACCAGCAGAGGGGCGGGTGAAGAGACCCAGTACTTC. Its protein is CATSRGAGEETQYF.